A single sample is the source of the 16 T cell receptor beta chains below, sequenced in a study of blood T cell repertoires in COVID-19. The protocol was immunoSEQ multiplex PCR, while the TCRdb copy is restricted to in-frame clones and leaves out a portion. Of 110,000 or so clones detected, about four fifths appear once; the ten largest clones hold approximately 4.1%. The specimen sequenced was peripheral blood. The receptors come from a woman aged 70 to 79 with acute or convalescent COVID-19.

This chain joins TRBV28 and TRBJ1-6; 9 bases agree with TRBD1. Trimming at V came to 5 bases and at J to 10 bases, leaving 6 bases not matched to a gene. From germline, CDR1 is MDHEN and CDR2 SYDVKM. The CDR3 is 14 amino acids. DNA of the CDR3: TGTGCCAGCAGTCGACAGGGGGTAGTGTCACCCCTCCACTTT. Protein sequence: CASSRQGVVSPLHF.

The chain combines TRBV10-3 with TRBJ1-2; 7 bases match TRBD1. Germline assignment: CDR1 ENHRY and CDR2 SYGVKD. V lost 6 bases, J lost 6 bases, and 7 bases stayed unmatched. The CDR3 runs 13 residues. This chain's CDR3 is CAIRDREDNGYTF. CDR3 DNA: TGTGCCATCAGAGACAGGGAGGACAATGGCTACACCTTC.

J is TRBJ1-2 and V is TRBV14; a possible D gene is TRBD1 (6 bases). V lost 4 bases and J 8 bases, leaving 20 bases between the germline ends. Germline V gives CDR1 SGHDN, CDR2 FVKESK. The CDR3 has 15 amino acids. The CDR3 region is CASSPIGGQGRGYTF. In nucleotides, the CDR3 is TGTGCCAGCAGCCCGATTGGCGGGCAGGGGAGAGGCTACACCTTC.

The gene calls are TRBV4-1 and TRBJ2-1; 9 nucleotides line up with TRBD2. The CDR3 extends over 16 amino acids. Trimming removed 4 bases from V and 7 bases from J; junction bases left unmatched: 11. Germline V gene sequence: CDR1 MGHRA, CDR2 YSYEKL. CDR3 in amino acids: CASSRRRLAGSNEQFF. For the CDR3, the DNA is TGCGCCAGCAGCCGTCGGCGGCTAGCGGGGAGTAATGAGCAGTTCTTC.

CDR3 amino acids: CASSYRGSATGELFF. The CDR3 DNA reads TGTGCCAGCAGTTATCGCGGGAGTGCCACCGGGGAGCTGTTTTTT. The V and J genes are TRBV6-5 and TRBJ2-2; 7 positions agree with TRBD2. The V gene's germline CDR1 is MNHEY and CDR2 SVGAGI. The CDR3 has 15 amino acids. V gave up 3 bases and J gave up 4 bases; unmatched junction bases: 5.

V usage is TRBV9 and J usage is TRBJ2-1, with 8 bases lining up with TRBD2. CDR1 and CDR2 from the germline V gene are SGDLS and YYNGEE. The CDR3 sequence is 16 residues long. J lost 5 bases, V lost 0 bases, and 7 bases had no gene match. The chain's CDR3 is CASSVAGGRTNNEQFF. CDR3 sequence (DNA): TGTGCCAGCAGCGTAGCCGGCGGGAGGACGAACAATGAGCAGTTCTTC.

The chain is built from TRBV28 and TRBJ2-1; TRBD2 matches at 10 bases. The CDR3 is made up of 15 amino acids. Germline V CDR1 and CDR2: MDHEN, SYDVKM. Trimming cost V 6 bases and J 0 bases; bases outside gene matches: 2. CDR3 in amino acids: CASSLAGGSYNEQFF. CDR3 coding DNA: TGTGCCAGCAGCTTAGCGGGGGGCTCCTACAATGAGCAGTTCTTC.

The chain combines TRBV6-5 with TRBJ2-3; D is perhaps TRBD1 (5 bases). Trimming left V 6 bases short and J 5 bases short, with 18 bases between. This CDR3 spans 15 amino acids. Per the germline V gene, CDR1 is MNHEY and CDR2 is SVGAGI. CDR3 nucleotide sequence: TGTGCCAGCAGGCCTACCTCGACAGTACTAGATACGCAGTATTTT. As protein: CASRPTSTVLDTQYF.

The J gene is TRBJ1-1, the V gene TRBV3-1 (or the pseudogene TRBV3-2), with a weak D call TRBD1 (5 bases). In germline, CDR1 is LGHDT, CDR2 YNNKEL (reference sequence). CDR3 size: 17 residues. The V end was cut by 1 base, the J end by 1 base, with 16 bases between. The CDR3 here is CASSQARLRTKNTEAFF. DNA for the CDR3: TGTGCCAGCAGCCAAGCCCGACTCCGGACAAAGAACACTGAAGCTTTCTTT.

The chain combines TRBV7-9 with TRBJ2-1; a possible D gene is TRBD1 (6 bases). The V gene's germline CDR1 is SEHNR and CDR2 FQNEAQ (reference sequence). CDR3 length: 14 residues. Between the trimmed V and J ends, which lost 6 bases and 10 bases, there was a span of 19 bases. CDR3 region: CASRSPLGGEEQFF. Written as DNA, the CDR3 is TGTGCCAGCAGATCTCCCCTAGGGGGTGAAGAGCAGTTCTTC.

This clone was counted a single time. The gene calls are TRBV11-3 and TRBJ1-2, with D possibly matching TRBD1 (5 bases). The V gene's germline CDR1 is SGHNT and CDR2 YENEEA. CDR3 length equals 17 residues. The V end lost 4 bases, the J end lost 4 bases, and 22 bases lay between the germline ends. This CDR3 reads CASSSTPWQGGSYGYTF. CDR3 in DNA: TGTGCCAGCAGCTCAACCCCATGGCAGGGCGGCTCCTATGGCTACACCTTC.

V is TRBV3-1 (or the pseudogene TRBV3-2) and J is TRBJ1-2, with a tentative D call TRBD1 (5 bases). V shed 2 bases and J shed 2 bases, with 15 bases lying between them. The CDR3 length is 16 residues. Per germline, CDR1 LGHDT and CDR2 YNNKEL (reference sequence). The chain's CDR3 is CASSQWRGRVNYGYTF. CDR3 in DNA: TGTGCCAGCAGCCAATGGCGGGGCCGAGTAAACTATGGCTACACCTTC.

This sequence joins TRBV2 and TRBJ2-5; 10 nucleotides match TRBD1. J gave up 4 bases and V 9 bases, and 8 bases lay outside the gene matches. In germline, CDR1 is SNHLY, CDR2 FYNNEI. This CDR3 is 14 amino acids long. The CDR3: CASQTGGSGETQYF. The CDR3 bases are TGTGCCAGTCAGACAGGGGGCTCAGGAGAGACCCAGTACTTC.

This chain connects TRBV24-1 to TRBJ2-1, with a tentative D call TRBD1 (6 bases). Germline loops: CDR1 KGHDR, CDR2 SFDVKD. This CDR3 region has 14 residues. The germline V and J ends were trimmed by 6 bases and 1 base, with 9 bases remaining between them. The chain's CDR3 is CATSPGQSYNEQFF. The DNA for the CDR3 is TGTGCCACCAGTCCAGGACAGTCCTACAATGAGCAGTTCTTC.

This rearrangement joins TRBV10-3 to TRBJ1-2, with 9 nucleotides matching TRBD1. Germline assignment: CDR1 ENHRY and CDR2 SYGVKD. The CDR3 loop spans 18 amino acids. V trimming: 1 base; J trimming: 2 bases; junction bases outside the gene matches: 11. DNA for the CDR3: TGTGCCATCAGTGAGTTTCTCGGACAGGGGACCTCCAACTATGGCTACACCTTC. It specifies CAISEFLGQGTSNYGYTF.

The J gene is TRBJ1-2, the V gene TRBV12-3 or TRBV12-4; TRBD1 agrees at 8 bases. The CDR3 spans 13 residues. V gave up 7 bases and J gave up 6 bases; unmatched junction bases: 7. The DNA of the CDR3 is TGTGCCAGCACCTTGGACAGGGCTCATGGCTACACCTTC. This codes for CASTLDRAHGYTF.